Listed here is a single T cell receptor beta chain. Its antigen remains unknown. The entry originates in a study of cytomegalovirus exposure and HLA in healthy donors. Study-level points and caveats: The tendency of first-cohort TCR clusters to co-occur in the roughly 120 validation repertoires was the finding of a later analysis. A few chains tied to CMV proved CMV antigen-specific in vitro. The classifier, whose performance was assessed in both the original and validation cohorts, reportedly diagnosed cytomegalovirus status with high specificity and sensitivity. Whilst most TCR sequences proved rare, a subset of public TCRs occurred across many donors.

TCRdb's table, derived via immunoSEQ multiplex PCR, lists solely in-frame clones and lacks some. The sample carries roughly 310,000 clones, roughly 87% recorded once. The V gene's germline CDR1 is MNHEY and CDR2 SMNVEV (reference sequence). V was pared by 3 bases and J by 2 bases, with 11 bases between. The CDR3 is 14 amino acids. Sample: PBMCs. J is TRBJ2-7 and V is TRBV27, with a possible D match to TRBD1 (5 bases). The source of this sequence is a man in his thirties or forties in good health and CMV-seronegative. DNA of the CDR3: TGTGCCAGCAGTTTGAGTAGACAGACCTACGAGCAGTACTTC. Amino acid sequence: CASSLSRQTYEQYF.